Reported below is one T cell receptor beta chain. The same CDR3 arises from other DNA sequences in this sample as well. The CDR3 sequence is 14 residues long. The V gene's germline CDR1 is MNHEY and CDR2 SVGAGI. V lost 6 bases and J lost 2, with 11 bases in between. Produced via immunoSEQ multiplex PCR; TCRdb's table is partial and in-frame only. The data contain roughly 380,000 clones, roughly nine tenths of them singletons. This sample is drawn from a study of blood T cell repertoires in COVID-19. Looking at the study overall: The origin of the acute and convalescent COVID-19 samples was the United States, Italy and Spain.

The origin of this receptor is a woman in her fifties or sixties with COVID-19, enrolled during active disease. Sequencing was done on a sample of peripheral blood. The V gene is TRBV6-5, the J gene TRBJ1-5; D unresolved. The CDR3 is CASSPRGGNQPQHF. CDR3 DNA: TGTGCCAGCAGCCCCCGGGGTGGCAATCAGCCCCAGCATTTT.